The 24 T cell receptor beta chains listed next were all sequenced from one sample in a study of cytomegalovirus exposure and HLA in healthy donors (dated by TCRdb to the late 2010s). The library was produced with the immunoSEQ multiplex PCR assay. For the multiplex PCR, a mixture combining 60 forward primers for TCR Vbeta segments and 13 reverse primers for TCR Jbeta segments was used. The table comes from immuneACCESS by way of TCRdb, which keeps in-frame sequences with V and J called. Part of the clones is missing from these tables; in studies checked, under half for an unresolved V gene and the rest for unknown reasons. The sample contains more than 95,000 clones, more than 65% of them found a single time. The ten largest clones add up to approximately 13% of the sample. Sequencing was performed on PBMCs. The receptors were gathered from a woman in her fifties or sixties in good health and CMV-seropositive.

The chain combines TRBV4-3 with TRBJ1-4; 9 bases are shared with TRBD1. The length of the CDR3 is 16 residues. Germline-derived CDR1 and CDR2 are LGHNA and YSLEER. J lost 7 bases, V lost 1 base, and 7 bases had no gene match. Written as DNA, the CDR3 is TGCGCCAGCAGCCAAGGAACCGGGACAGGGAGTGAAAAACTGTTTTTT. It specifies CASSQGTGTGSEKLFF.

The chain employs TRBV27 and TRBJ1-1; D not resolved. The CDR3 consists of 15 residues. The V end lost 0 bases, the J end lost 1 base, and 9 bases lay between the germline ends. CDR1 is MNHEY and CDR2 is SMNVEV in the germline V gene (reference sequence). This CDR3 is CASSLSSGANTEAFF. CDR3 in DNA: TGTGCCAGCAGTTTATCGTCGGGAGCGAACACTGAAGCTTTCTTT.

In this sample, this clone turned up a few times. The CDR3 loop reads CASSDAGTGLSEQYF. The DNA of the CDR3 is TGTGCCAGTAGTGACGCCGGGACAGGTCTCTCCGAGCAGTACTTC. The chain carries TRBV19 and TRBJ2-7; 8 bases are a match to TRBD1. In germline, CDR1 is LNHDA, CDR2 SQIVND (reference sequence). With 5 bases clipped from V and 6 bases from J, the junction kept 12 bases outside the gene matches. The length of the CDR3 is 15 residues.

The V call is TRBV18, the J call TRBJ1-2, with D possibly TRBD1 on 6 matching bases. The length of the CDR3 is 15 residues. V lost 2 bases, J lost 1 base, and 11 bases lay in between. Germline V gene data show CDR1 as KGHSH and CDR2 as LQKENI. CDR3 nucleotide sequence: TGTGCCAGCTCACCATCCCTACAGGGTAACTATGGCTACACCTTC. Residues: CASSPSLQGNYGYTF.

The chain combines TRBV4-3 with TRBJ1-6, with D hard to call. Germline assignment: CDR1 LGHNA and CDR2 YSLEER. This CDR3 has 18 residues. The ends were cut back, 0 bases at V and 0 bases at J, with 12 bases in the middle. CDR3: CASSQEVSGSSYNSPLHF. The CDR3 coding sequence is TGCGCCAGCAGCCAAGAGGTCTCGGGGAGCTCCTATAATTCACCCCTCCACTTT.

The DNA of the CDR3 is TGTGCCAGTAGTAGGGAGGAGCCCTATGGCTACACCTTC. Encoded protein: CASSREEPYGYTF. The genes are TRBV19 and TRBJ1-2; D gene ambiguous. V lost 4 bases and J lost 4, with 10 bases in between. CDR1 is LNHDA and CDR2 is SQIVND in the germline V gene (reference sequence). The CDR3 totals 13 residues.

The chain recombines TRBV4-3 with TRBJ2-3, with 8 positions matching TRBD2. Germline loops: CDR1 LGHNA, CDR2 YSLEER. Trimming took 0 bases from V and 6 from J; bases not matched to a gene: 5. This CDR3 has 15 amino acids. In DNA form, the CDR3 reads TGCGCCAGCAGCCAAGATAGGACTAGCCTCGATACGCAGTATTTT. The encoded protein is CASSQDRTSLDTQYF.

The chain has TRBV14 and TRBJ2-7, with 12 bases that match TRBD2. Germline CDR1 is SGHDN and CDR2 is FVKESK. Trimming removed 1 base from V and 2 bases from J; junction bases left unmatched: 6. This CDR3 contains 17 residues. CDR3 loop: CASSQVPSSGGAYEQYF. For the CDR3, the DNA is TGTGCCAGCAGCCAAGTCCCCTCTAGCGGGGGGGCCTACGAGCAGTACTTC.

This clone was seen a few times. CDR3 DNA sequence: TGTGCCAGCAGCTTGGTACAGAACTATGGCTACACCTTC. Translated, it gives CASSLVQNYGYTF. The V call is TRBV5-6, the J call TRBJ1-2; D not certain. Trimming left V 0 bases short and J 2 bases short, with 5 bases between. The germline V gene encodes CDR1 SGHDT and CDR2 YYEEEE. CDR3 length: 13 amino acids.

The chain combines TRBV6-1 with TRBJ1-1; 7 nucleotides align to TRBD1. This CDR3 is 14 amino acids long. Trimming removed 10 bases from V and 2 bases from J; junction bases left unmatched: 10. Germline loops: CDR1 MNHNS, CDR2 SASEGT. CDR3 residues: CATKSGDRNTEAFF. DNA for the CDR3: TGTGCCACAAAATCGGGGGACAGAAACACTGAAGCTTTCTTT.

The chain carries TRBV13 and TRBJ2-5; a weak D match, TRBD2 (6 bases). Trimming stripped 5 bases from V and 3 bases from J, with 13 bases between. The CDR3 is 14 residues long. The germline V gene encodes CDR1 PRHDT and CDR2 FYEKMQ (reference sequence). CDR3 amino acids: CASSTEGGEETQYF. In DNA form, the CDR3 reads TGTGCCAGCAGCACTGAAGGAGGGGAAGAGACCCAGTACTTC.

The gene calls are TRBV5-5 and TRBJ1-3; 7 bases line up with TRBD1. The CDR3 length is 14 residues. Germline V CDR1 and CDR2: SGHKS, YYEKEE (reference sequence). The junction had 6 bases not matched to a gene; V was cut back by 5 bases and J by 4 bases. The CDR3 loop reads CASSTGTVGNTIYF. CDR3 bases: TGTGCCAGCAGTACCGGGACAGTCGGAAACACCATATATTTT.

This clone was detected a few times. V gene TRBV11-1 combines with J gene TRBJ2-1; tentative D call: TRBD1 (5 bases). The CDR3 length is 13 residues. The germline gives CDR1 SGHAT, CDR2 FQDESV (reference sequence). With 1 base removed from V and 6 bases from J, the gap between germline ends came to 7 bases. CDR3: CASSLEGFNEQFF. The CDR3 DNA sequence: TGTGCCAGCAGCTTAGAGGGGTTCAATGAGCAGTTCTTC.

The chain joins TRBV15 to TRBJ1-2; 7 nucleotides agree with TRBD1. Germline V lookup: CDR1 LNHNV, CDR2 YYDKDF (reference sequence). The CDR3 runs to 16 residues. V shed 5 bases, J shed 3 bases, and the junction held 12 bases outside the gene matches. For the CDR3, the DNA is TGTGCCACCAGCCCCCGCCCAGGGACAGACTACTATGGCTACACCTTC. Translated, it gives CATSPRPGTDYYGYTF. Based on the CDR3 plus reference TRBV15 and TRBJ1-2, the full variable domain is DAMVIQNPRYQVTQFGKPVTLSCSQTLNHNVMYWYQQKSSQAPKLLFHYYDKDFNNEADTPDNFQSRRPNTSFCFLDIRSPGLGDTAMYLCATSPRPGTDYYGYTFGSGTRLTVV.

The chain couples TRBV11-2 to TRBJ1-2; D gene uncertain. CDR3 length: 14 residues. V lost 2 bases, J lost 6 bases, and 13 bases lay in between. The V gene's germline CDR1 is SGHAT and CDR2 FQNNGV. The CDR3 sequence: CASSLRREGNGYTF. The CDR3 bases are TGTGCCAGCAGCTTAAGACGGGAAGGTAATGGCTACACCTTC.

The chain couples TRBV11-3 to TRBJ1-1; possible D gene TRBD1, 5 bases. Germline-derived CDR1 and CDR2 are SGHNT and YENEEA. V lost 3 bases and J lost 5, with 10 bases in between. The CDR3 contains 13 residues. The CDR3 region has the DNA TGTGCCAGCAGCTTGGGCAGGGAAACTGAAGCTTTCTTT. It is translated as CASSLGRETEAFF. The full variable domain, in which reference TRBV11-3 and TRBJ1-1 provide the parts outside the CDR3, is EAGVVQSPRYKIIEKKQPVAFWCNPISGHNTLYWYLQNLGQGPELLIRYENEEAVDDSQLPKDRFSAERLKGVDSTLKIQPAELGDSAVYLCASSLGRETEAFFGQGTRLTVV.

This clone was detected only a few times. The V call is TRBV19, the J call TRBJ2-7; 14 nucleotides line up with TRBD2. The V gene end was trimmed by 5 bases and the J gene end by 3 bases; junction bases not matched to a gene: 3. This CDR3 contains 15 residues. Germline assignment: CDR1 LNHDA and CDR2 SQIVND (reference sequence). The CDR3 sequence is CASSRTSGGFYEQYF. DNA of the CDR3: TGTGCCAGTAGTCGGACTAGCGGGGGGTTCTACGAGCAGTACTTC.

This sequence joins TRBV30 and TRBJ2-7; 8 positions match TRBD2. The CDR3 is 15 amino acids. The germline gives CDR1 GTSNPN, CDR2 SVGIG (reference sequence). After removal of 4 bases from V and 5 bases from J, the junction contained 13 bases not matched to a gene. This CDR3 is CAWTGGGPPGHEQYF. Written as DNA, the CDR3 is TGTGCCTGGACGGGGGGGGGCCCCCCCGGGCACGAGCAGTACTTC.

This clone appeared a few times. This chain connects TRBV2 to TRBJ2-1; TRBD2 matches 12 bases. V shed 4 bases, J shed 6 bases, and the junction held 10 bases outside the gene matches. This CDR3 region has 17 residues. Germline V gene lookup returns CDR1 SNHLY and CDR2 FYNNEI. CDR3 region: CASSVAPSGGAGNEQFF. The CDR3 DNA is TGTGCCAGCAGTGTTGCGCCTAGCGGGGGGGCGGGCAATGAGCAGTTCTTC.

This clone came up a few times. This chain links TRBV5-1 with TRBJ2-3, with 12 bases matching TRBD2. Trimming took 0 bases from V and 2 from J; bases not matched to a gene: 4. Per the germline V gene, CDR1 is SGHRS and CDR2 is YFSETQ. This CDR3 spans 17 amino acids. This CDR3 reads CASSLGTSGVNTDTQYF. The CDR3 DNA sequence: TGCGCCAGCAGCTTGGGGACTAGCGGGGTAAACACAGATACGCAGTATTTT.

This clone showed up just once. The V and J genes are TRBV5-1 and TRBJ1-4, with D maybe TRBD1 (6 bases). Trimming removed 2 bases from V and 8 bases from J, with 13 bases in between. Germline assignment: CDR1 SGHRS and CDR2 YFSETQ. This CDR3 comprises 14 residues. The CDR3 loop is CASSLKQGEEKLFF. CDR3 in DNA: TGCGCCAGCAGCTTAAAACAGGGCGAGGAAAAACTGTTTTTT.

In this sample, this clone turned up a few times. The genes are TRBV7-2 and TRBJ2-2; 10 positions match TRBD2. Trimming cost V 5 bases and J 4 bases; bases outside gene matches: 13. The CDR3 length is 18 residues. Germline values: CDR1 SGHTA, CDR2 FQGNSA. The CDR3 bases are TGTGCCAGCAGCGCGAGGAGGCTAGCGGGAGCGGCCACCGGGGAGCTGTTTTTT. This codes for CASSARRLAGAATGELFF.

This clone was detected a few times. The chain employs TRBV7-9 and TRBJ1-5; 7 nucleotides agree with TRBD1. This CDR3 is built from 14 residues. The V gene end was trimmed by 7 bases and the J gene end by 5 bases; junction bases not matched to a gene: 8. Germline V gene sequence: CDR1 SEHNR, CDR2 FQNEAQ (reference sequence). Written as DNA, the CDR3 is TGTGCCAGCACCGTCGGGCAGGGGGATCAGCCCCAGCATTTT. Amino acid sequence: CASTVGQGDQPQHF.

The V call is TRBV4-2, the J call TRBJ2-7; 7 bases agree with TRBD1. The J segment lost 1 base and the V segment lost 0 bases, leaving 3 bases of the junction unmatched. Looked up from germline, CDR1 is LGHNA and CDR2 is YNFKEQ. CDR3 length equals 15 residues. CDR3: CASSQEQGNSYEQYF. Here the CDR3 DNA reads TGTGCCAGCAGCCAAGAACAGGGGAATTCCTACGAGCAGTACTTC.